This TCR beta chain was sequenced during a study of CD8+ T cells in alopecia areata. Study overall: At a dose of 5 to 10 mg twice daily, oral tofacitinib was given to treated patients. General observations from the study: Affected scalp, especially in alopecia totalis/universalis, had a higher clonality than normal scalp did. Sequencing of scalp tissue also captures the resident alphabeta T cells of normal skin.

A remark on this clone: No antigen is known for it.

The sequencing template was cDNA reverse transcribed from extracted RNA. Data came from immunoSEQ multiplex PCR; TCRdb stores just in-frame clones and leaves some out. The sample shows under 300,000 clones, less than 80% of them seen only once. Punch biopsies of lesional scalp, plus peripheral blood, were taken from alopecia areata patients. This CDR3 is 14 amino acids long. Germline CDR1 is SGDLS and CDR2 is YYNGEE. With V trimmed by 3 bases and J by 4 bases, 4 bases remained unmatched. The sequenced sample was CD4+ T cells sorted from blood, obtained at week 0. The receptor was derived from a human donor with alopecia areata. The chain employs TRBV9 and TRBJ2-5; 9 bases map to TRBD1. The CDR3, as DNA: TGTGCCAGCAGCGCACACAGGGGGCTAGAGACCCAGTACTTC. Its protein product is CASSAHRGLETQYF.